The T cell receptor (beta chain) described here comes from a study of T cells in Graves' hyperthyroidism and ophthalmopathy. In the study overall: Initial diagnosis, before any treatment, was when peripheral blood was collected.

Germline V CDR1 and CDR2: MNHEY, SVGEGT. The CDR3 is 12 residues long. Trimming took off 6 bases at V and 2 bases at J, with 8 bases between the two ends. TCR beta CDR3 regions were amplified from RNA. The HTBI primer set drove a first-round RT-PCR of the TCR CDR3. MiXCR, applied by TCRdb to the multiplex PCR reads, yields one record per CDR3 protein. The sample records a few hundred thousand distinct CDR3 sequences, about 15% being singletons. Participants, patients aged 18 to 65, had newly diagnosed hyperthyroidism with a duration under 2 months. This clonotype was detected ten times or more. This receptor was identified in a woman under 40 with Graves' hyperthyroidism. The specimen was blood. The gene calls are TRBV6-2 or TRBV6-3 and TRBJ2-7, with a tentative D call TRBD2 (5 bases). The CDR3 sequence is CASRNGAYEQYF. The CDR3 DNA follows: TGTGCCAGCAGAAACGGGGCCTACGAGCAGTACTTC.